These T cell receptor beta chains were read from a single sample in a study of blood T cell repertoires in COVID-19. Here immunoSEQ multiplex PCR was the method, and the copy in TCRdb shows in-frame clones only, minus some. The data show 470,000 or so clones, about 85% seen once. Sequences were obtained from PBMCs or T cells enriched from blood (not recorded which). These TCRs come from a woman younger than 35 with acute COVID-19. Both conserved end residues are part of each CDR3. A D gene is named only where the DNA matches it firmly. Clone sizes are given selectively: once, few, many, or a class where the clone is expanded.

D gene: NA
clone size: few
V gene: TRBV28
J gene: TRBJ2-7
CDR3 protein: CASSKGATLYEQYF
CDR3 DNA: TGTGCCAGCAGTAAGGGAGCGACTTTGTACGAGCAGTACTTC

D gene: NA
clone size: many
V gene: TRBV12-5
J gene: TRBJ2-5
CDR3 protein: CASGLSRDSQYQETQYF
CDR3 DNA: TGTGCTAGTGGTTTATCCCGGGACTCCCAATACCAAGAGACCCAGTACTTC

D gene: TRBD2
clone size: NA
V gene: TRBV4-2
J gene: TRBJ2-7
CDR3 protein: CASSQDLAGGPGSYEQYF
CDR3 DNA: TGTGCCAGCAGCCAAGATCTAGCGGGGGGGCCTGGGTCCTACGAGCAGTACTTC

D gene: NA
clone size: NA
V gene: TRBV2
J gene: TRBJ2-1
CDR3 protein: CASRELENEQFF
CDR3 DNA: TGTGCCAGCAGGGAATTGGAGAATGAGCAGTTCTTC

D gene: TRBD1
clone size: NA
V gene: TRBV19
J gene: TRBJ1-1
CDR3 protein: CASSYSWDSGPITEAFF
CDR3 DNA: TGTGCCAGTAGTTATTCGTGGGACAGTGGACCGATCACTGAAGCTTTCTTT

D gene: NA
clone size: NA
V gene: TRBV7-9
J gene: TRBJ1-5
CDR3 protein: CASSLATGITNQPQHF
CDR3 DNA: TGTGCCAGCAGCTTAGCCACAGGGATCACCAATCAGCCCCAGCATTTT

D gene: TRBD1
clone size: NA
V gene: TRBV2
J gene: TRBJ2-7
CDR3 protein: CASSVIKETGRGEQYF
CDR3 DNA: TGTGCCAGCAGTGTTATTAAGGAGACAGGGAGAGGCGAGCAGTACTTC

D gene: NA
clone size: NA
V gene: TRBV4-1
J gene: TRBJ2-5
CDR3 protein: CASSRRMTLGGLQETQYF
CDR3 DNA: TGCGCCAGCAGCCGGAGGATGACTTTGGGGGGACTCCAAGAGACCCAGTACTTC

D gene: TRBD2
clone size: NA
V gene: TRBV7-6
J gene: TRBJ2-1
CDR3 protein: CASRERGRVSNEQFF
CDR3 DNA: TGTGCCAGCAGAGAACGCGGGAGGGTCTCCAATGAGCAGTTCTTC

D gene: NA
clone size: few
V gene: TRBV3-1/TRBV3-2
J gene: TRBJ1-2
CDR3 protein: CASSVSGGRPFYGYTF
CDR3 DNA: TGTGCCAGCAGCGTCTCAGGCGGGAGGCCCTTCTATGGCTACACCTTC

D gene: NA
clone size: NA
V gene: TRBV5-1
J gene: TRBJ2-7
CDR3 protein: CASSLGGDEQYF
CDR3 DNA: TGCGCCAGCAGCTTGGGCGGGGACGAGCAGTACTTC

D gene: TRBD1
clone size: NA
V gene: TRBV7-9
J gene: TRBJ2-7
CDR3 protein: CASSSPGQSYEQYF
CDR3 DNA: TGTGCCAGCAGCAGCCCGGGACAGTCATACGAGCAGTACTTC

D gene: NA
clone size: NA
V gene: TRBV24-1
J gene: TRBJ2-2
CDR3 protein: CATSDETGNTGELFF
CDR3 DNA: TGTGCCACCAGTGACGAAACAGGGAACACCGGGGAGCTGTTTTTT

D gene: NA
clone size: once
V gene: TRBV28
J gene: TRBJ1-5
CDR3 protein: CASSPGGLRGNQPQHF
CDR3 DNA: TGTGCCAGCAGTCCGGGTGGCTTACGCGGCAATCAGCCCCAGCATTTT

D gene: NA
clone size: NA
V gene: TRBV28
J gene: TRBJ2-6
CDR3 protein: CASRPGGYGRAGANVLTF
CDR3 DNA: TGTGCCAGCAGACCCGGGGGATATGGAAGGGCTGGGGCCAACGTCCTGACTTTC

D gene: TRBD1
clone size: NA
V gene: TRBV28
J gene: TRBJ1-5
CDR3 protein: CASQGKDRGQGQPQHF
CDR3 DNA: TGTGCCAGCCAGGGAAAGGACAGGGGGCAAGGACAGCCCCAGCATTTT

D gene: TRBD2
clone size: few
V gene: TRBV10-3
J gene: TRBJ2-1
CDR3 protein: CAISESERGNEQFF
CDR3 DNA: TGTGCCATCAGTGAGTCTGAGCGGGGCAATGAGCAGTTCTTC

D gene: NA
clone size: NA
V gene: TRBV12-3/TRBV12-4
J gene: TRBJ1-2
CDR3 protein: CASSSLGLPGYTF
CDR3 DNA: TGTGCCAGCAGTTCACTGGGGCTTCCTGGCTACACCTTC

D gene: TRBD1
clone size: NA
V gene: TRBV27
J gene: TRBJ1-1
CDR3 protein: CASSFGQENTEAFF
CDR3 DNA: TGTGCCAGCAGTTTTGGACAGGAGAACACTGAAGCTTTCTTT

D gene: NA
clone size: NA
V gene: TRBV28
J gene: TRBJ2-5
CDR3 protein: CASSSRDKGPETQYF
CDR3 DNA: TGTGCCAGCAGTTCCCGGGACAAGGGACCAGAGACCCAGTACTTC

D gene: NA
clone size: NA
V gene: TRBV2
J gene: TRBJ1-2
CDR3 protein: CASSDSVYGYTF
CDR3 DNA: TGTGCCAGCAGTGACTCGGTCTATGGCTACACCTTC

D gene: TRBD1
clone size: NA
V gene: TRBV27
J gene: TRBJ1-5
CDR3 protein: CASSLYAGGRGYSNQPQHF
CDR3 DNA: TGTGCCAGCAGTTTATACGCAGGGGGCAGGGGATATAGCAATCAGCCCCAGCATTTT

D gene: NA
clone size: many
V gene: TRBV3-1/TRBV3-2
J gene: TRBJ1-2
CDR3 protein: CASSQDGGAGSYGYTF
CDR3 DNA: TGTGCCAGCAGCCAAGATGGGGGGGCGGGCAGCTATGGCTACACCTTC

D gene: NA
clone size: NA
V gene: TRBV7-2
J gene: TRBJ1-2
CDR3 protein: CASSLVPVNYGYTF
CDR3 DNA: TGTGCCAGCAGCTTAGTCCCCGTTAACTATGGCTACACCTTC

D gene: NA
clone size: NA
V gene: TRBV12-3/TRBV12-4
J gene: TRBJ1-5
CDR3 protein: CASSHNRDQPQHF
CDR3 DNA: TGTGCCAGCAGCCATAACAGGGACCAGCCCCAGCATTTT

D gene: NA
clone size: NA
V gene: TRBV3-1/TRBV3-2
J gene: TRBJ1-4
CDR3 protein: CASSQGLQGANEKLFF
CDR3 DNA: TGTGCCAGCAGCCAAGGTCTACAGGGTGCTAATGAAAAACTGTTTTTT

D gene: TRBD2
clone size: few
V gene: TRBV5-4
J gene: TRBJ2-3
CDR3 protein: CATFSGGGTDTQYF
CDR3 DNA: TGTGCCACATTTAGCGGGGGGGGCACAGATACGCAGTATTTT

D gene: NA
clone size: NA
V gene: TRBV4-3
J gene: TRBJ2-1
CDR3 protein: CASSQDRGSSYNEQFF
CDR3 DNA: TGCGCCAGCAGCCAAGATAGGGGAAGCTCCTACAATGAGCAGTTCTTC

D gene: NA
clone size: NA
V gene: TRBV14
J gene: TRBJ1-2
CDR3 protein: CASSQDRRGGYTF
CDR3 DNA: TGTGCCAGCAGCCAAGACAGGCGGGGTGGCTACACCTTC

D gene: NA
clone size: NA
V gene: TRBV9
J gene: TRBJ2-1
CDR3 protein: CASSVGSVVNNEQFF
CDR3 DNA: TGTGCCAGCAGCGTAGGGAGCGTGGTTAACAATGAGCAGTTCTTC

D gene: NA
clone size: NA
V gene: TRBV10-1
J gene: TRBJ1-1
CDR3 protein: CASSESMGAATEAFF
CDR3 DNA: TGCGCCAGCAGTGAGTCGATGGGGGCTGCCACTGAAGCTTTCTTT

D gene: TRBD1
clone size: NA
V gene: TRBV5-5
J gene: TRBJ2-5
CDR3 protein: CASSWGQGLETQYF
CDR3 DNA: TGTGCCAGCAGCTGGGGACAGGGTCTCGAGACCCAGTACTTC

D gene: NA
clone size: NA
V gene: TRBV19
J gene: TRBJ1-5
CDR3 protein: CASSIRHINQPQHF
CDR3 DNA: TGTGCCAGTAGTATACGACATATCAATCAGCCCCAGCATTTT

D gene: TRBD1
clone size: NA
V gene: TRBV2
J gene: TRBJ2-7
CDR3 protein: CASSAQGVHEQYF
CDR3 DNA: TGTGCCAGCAGTGCGCAGGGGGTCCACGAGCAGTACTTC

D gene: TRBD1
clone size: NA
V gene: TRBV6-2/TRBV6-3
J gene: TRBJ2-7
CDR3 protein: CASSRGTGGYEQYF
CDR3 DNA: TGTGCCAGCAGCCGGGGTACAGGGGGCTACGAGCAGTACTTC

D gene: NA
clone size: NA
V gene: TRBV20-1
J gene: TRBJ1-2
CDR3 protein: CSARDRGRNTF
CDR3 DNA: TGCAGTGCTAGAGATCGGGGGAGGAACACCTTC

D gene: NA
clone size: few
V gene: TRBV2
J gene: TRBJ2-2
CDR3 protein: CASSAASANTGELFF
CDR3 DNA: TGTGCCAGCAGTGCCGCCAGCGCGAACACCGGGGAGCTGTTTTTT